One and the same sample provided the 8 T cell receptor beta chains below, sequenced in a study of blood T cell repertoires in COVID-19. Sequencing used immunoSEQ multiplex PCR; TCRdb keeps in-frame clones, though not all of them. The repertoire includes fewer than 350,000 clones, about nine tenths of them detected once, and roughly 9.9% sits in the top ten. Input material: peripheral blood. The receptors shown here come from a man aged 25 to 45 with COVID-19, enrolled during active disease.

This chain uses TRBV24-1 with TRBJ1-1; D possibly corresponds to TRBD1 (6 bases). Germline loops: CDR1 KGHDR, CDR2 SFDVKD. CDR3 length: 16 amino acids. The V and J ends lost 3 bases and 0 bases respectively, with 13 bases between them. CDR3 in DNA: TGTGCCACCAGTGATACTCACAGGGACATGAACACTGAAGCTTTCTTT. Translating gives CATSDTHRDMNTEAFF.

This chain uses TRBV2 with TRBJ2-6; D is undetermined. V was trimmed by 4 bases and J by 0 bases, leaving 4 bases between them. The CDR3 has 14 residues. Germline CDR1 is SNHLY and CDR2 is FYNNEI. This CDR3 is CASSARSGANVLTF. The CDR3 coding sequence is TGTGCCAGCAGTGCCCGCTCTGGGGCCAACGTCCTGACTTTC. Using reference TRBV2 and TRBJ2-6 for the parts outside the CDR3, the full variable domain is EPEVTQTPSHQVTQMGQEVILRCVPISNHLYFYWYRQILGQKVEFLVSFYNNEISEKSEIFDDQFSVERPDGSNFTLKIRSTKLEDSAMYFCASSARSGANVLTFGAGSRLTVL.

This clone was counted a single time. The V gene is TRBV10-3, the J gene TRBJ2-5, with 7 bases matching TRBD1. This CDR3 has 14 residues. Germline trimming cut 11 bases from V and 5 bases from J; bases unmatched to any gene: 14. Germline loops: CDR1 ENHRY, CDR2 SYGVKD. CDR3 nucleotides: TGTGCCTATCGAGGAGACAGGGACGGTGAGACCCAGTACTTC. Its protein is CAYRGDRDGETQYF.

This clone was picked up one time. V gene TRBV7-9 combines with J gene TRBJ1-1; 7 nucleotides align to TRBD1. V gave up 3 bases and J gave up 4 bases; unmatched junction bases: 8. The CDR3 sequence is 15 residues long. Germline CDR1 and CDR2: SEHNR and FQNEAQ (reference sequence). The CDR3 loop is CASSFTGVVGTEAFF. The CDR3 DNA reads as TGTGCCAGCAGCTTTACAGGGGTAGTCGGCACTGAAGCTTTCTTT.

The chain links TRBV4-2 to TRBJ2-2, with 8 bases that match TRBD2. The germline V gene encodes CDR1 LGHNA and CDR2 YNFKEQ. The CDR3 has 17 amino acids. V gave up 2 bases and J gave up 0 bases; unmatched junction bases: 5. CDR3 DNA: TGTGCCAGCAGCCAAAAAGCGGGGGCCTCGAACACCGGGGAGCTGTTTTTT. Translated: CASSQKAGASNTGELFF.

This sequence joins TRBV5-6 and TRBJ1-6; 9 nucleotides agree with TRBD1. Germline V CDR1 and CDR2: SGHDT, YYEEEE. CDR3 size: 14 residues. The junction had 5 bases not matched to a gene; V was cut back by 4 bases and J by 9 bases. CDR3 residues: CASSRDRVRSPLHF. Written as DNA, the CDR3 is TGTGCCAGCAGCCGGGACAGGGTGCGTTCACCCCTCCACTTT. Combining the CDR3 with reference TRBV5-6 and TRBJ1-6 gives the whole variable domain DAGVTQSPTHLIKTRGQQVTLRCSPKSGHDTVSWYQQALGQGPQFIFQYYEEEERQRGNFPDRFSGHQFPNYSSELNVNALLLGDSALYLCASSRDRVRSPLHFGNGTRLTVT.

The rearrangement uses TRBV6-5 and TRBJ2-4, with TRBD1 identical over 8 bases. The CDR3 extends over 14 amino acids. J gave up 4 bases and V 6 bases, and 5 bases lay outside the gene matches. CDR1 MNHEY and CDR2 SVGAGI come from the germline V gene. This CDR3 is CASRDGQGKNIQYF. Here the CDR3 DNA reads TGTGCCAGCAGGGACGGACAGGGAAAAAACATTCAGTACTTC.

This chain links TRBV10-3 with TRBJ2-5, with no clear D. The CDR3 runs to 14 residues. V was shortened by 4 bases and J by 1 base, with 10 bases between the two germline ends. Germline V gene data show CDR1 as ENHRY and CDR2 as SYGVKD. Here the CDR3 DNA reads TGTGCCATCAGTGGCAGGCAGCCCCAAGAGACCCAGTACTTC. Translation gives CAISGRQPQETQYF.